The 25 T cell receptor beta chains below come from one sample, sequenced in a study of T-cell reconstitution after alpha-beta-depleted transplantation in children. Whole-study results and caveats: T cells produced anew were the main source of T-cell counts and diversity one year after transplant.

Antigens of these TCRs are unknown. Unique molecular identifiers featured in how the TCRbeta library was prepared. Using its own MiXCR run on the PCR reads, TCRdb lists one record per CDR3 protein. This sample carries about 300,000 distinct CDR3 sequences, nearly 8% of them seen once, and the ten largest clones take approximately 9.6%. Here the sequenced sample was peripheral blood, taken 360 days after TCRalphabeta/CD19-depleted stem cell transplant. All receptors derive from a female patient aged 2-9 years who had a stem cell transplant for Fanconi anemia, so the T cells may come from the graft donor.

This clonotype has only a few counts. V and J are TRBV15 and TRBJ1-5; 7 nucleotides agree with TRBD1. Germline V gene data show CDR1 as LNHNV and CDR2 as YYDKDF (reference sequence). The CDR3 loop spans 18 amino acids. V dropped 5 bases and J dropped 8; count of bases not matched to a gene: 21. This chain's CDR3 is CATSYSGDSDLSIKPQHF. Written as DNA, the CDR3 is TGTGCCACCAGCTATTCCGGGGACAGTGACCTATCAATCAAGCCCCAGCATTTT.

V usage is TRBV5-6 and J usage is TRBJ2-1; 11 bases line up with TRBD2. After removal of 5 bases from V and 0 bases from J, the junction contained 1 base not matched to a gene. The CDR3 loop spans 15 amino acids. CDR1 is SGHDT and CDR2 is YYEEEE in the germline V gene. CDR3 residues: CASRLAGVSYNEQFF. CDR3 DNA: TGTGCCAGCAGACTAGCGGGGGTCTCCTACAATGAGCAGTTCTTC. The full variable domain, in which reference TRBV5-6 and TRBJ2-1 provide the parts outside the CDR3, is DAGVTQSPTHLIKTRGQQVTLRCSPKSGHDTVSWYQQALGQGPQFIFQYYEEEERQRGNFPDRFSGHQFPNYSSELNVNALLLGDSALYLCASRLAGVSYNEQFFGPGTRLTVL.

A few counts support this clonotype. The V call is TRBV7-6, the J call TRBJ2-1; D is uncertain. Trimming took 0 bases from V and 6 from J, leaving 6 bases between them. Germline values: CDR1 SGHVS, CDR2 FNYEAQ. This CDR3 spans 13 amino acids. CDR3 residues: CASSLALINEQFF. DNA of the CDR3: TGTGCCAGCAGCTTAGCGCTCATCAATGAGCAGTTCTTC. The full variable domain, its missing parts supplied by reference TRBV7-6 and TRBJ2-1, is GAGVSQSPRYKVTKRGQDVALRCDPISGHVSLYWYRQALGQGPEFLTYFNYEAQQDKSGLPNDRFSAERPEGSISTLTIQRTEQRDSAMYRCASSLALINEQFFGPGTRLTVL.

This clonotype was observed a handful of times. This chain joins TRBV6-1 and TRBJ2-7; D is perhaps TRBD2 (6 bases). The CDR3 spans 15 residues. CDR1 MNHNS and CDR2 SASEGT come from the germline V gene. V lost 5 bases and J lost 5, with 19 bases in between. CDR3 coding DNA: TGTGCCAGCAGTACCGCGGGACCCTCGAGCAACGAGCAGTACTTC. This codes for CASSTAGPSSNEQYF.

This clonotype showed up many times. The V and J genes are TRBV5-1 and TRBJ2-2; tentatively, D is TRBD1 (5 bases). V was clipped by 0 bases and J by 0 bases, with 12 bases between them. Germline-derived CDR1 and CDR2 are SGHRS and YFSETQ. This CDR3 region has 17 residues. The CDR3 DNA reads TGCGCCAGCAGCTTGGGTCGTCAGGGCGCGAACACCGGGGAGCTGTTTTTT. Translating gives CASSLGRQGANTGELFF.

V and J are TRBV19 and TRBJ1-2; D uncertain. V dropped 7 bases and J dropped 11 bases, with 20 bases sitting between them. Germline V lookup: CDR1 LNHDA, CDR2 SQIVND (reference sequence). The CDR3 has 13 amino acids. DNA of the CDR3: TGTGCCAGTACCGATGGGCCCTCGATGGCGTACACCTTC. It codes for CASTDGPSMAYTF.

This clonotype was counted at least ten times. The CDR3 sequence is CASSLIGGSGIGELFF. In DNA, the CDR3 is TGTGCCAGCAGCTTAATCGGGGGTAGCGGGATTGGGGAGCTGTTTTTT. V is TRBV7-3 and J is TRBJ2-2; 8 bases line up with TRBD2. V gave up 1 base and J gave up 8 bases; unmatched junction bases: 9. The CDR3 extends over 16 amino acids. In germline, CDR1 is SGHTA, CDR2 FQGTGA.

This clonotype has a count of ten or more. The rearrangement joins TRBV7-2 to TRBJ1-2, with 8 bases lining up with TRBD1. Germline CDR1 is SGHTA and CDR2 is FQGNSA. There are 13 residues in the CDR3. J lost 3 bases, V lost 6 bases, and 3 bases had no gene match. CDR3 amino acids: CASRVDRDYGYTF. The CDR3 coding sequence is TGTGCCAGCAGGGTGGACAGGGACTATGGCTACACCTTC.

This clonotype was counted ten times or more. V and J are TRBV4-2 and TRBJ2-1, with 8 bases matching TRBD2. This CDR3 has 16 residues. The V gene's germline CDR1 is LGHNA and CDR2 YNFKEQ. The J segment lost 9 bases and the V segment lost 1 base, leaving 11 bases of the junction unmatched. DNA of the CDR3: TGTGCCAGCAGCCAAGTCGGGCTAGCGGGTCAGGGTGAGCAGTTCTTC. This sequence encodes CASSQVGLAGQGEQFF.

The chain has TRBV10-3 and TRBJ1-5; 7 nucleotides line up with TRBD1. The CDR3 has 17 amino acids. Germline CDR1 is ENHRY and CDR2 is SYGVKD. Trimming removed 2 bases from V and 3 bases from J; junction bases left unmatched: 10. CDR3 amino acids: CAISENTGEQVNQPQHF. CDR3 coding DNA: TGTGCCATCAGTGAGAACACAGGGGAACAGGTCAATCAGCCCCAGCATTTT.

This clonotype was seen only a few times. The chain employs TRBV6-2 or TRBV6-3 and TRBJ2-7, with D perhaps TRBD1 or TRBD2 (5 bases each). The CDR3 length is 16 residues. The V and J ends lost 5 bases and 4 bases respectively, with 21 bases between them. Germline V gene data show CDR1 as MNHEY and CDR2 as SVGEGT. CDR3 in DNA: TGTGCCAGCAGTCAACGGGGCTATGGTAAAAATTACGAGCAGTACTTC. This sequence encodes CASSQRGYGKNYEQYF.

In this sample, this clonotype turned up many times. The rearrangement joins TRBV4-1 to TRBJ2-7; the D gene could be TRBD1 or TRBD2 (5 bases each). The CDR3 has 16 amino acids. V shed 1 base and J shed 0 bases, with 13 bases lying between them. Germline lookup yields CDR1 MGHRA and CDR2 YSYEKL. The CDR3 coding sequence is TGCGCCAGCAGCCAAGGAAGGGACGCCCGCTCCTACGAGCAGTACTTC. Residues: CASSQGRDARSYEQYF.

This clonotype was observed a handful of times. This chain uses TRBV15 with TRBJ2-1; TRBD2 aligns across 8 bases. The length of the CDR3 is 15 residues. Per germline, CDR1 LNHNV and CDR2 YYDKDF (reference sequence). The trim removed 1 base at V and 10 bases at J, leaving 9 bases unmatched. This CDR3 reads CATSRGRRGAGEQFF. The CDR3 nucleotides read TGTGCCACCAGCAGAGGAAGGCGGGGGGCAGGGGAGCAGTTCTTC. The variable domain in full, with the rest retrieved from reference TRBV15 and TRBJ2-1, is DAMVIQNPRYQVTQFGKPVTLSCSQTLNHNVMYWYQQKSSQAPKLLFHYYDKDFNNEADTPDNFQSRRPNTSFCFLDIRSPGLGDTAMYLCATSRGRRGAGEQFFGPGTRLTVL.

This clonotype was recorded many times. CDR3: CASSSYRGIGLNTEAFF. CDR3 DNA sequence: TGTGCCAGCAGCTCGTACAGGGGAATCGGGCTGAACACTGAAGCTTTCTTT. V gene TRBV12-3 or TRBV12-4 combines with J gene TRBJ1-1, with 7 nucleotides matching TRBD1. The CDR3 is made up of 17 amino acids. J lost 0 bases, V lost 6 bases, and 13 bases had no gene match.

This clonotype was seen many times. This chain links TRBV4-1 with TRBJ2-7, with D possibly being TRBD2 (6 bases). CDR3 length equals 14 residues. With 2 bases removed from V and 4 bases from J, the gap between germline ends came to 12 bases. Germline V gives CDR1 MGHRA, CDR2 YSYEKL. CDR3 region: CASSQSGTLYEQYF. The CDR3 DNA reads TGCGCCAGCAGCCAAAGTGGGACTCTTTACGAGCAGTACTTC.

This clonotype was seen more than once but under ten times. This sequence joins TRBV6-5 and TRBJ1-3, with D unclear. This CDR3 is built from 15 residues. The germline V and J ends were trimmed by 0 bases and 3 bases, with 9 bases remaining between them. Germline-derived CDR1 and CDR2 are MNHEY and SVGAGI. The CDR3 here is CASSYSIYSGNTIYF. In DNA form, the CDR3 reads TGTGCCAGCAGTTACTCGATATACAGTGGAAACACCATATATTTT.

This clonotype has ten or more counts. The rearrangement uses TRBV15 and TRBJ2-1; 10 bases agree with TRBD1. V shed 1 base, J shed 8 bases, and the junction held 5 bases outside the gene matches. The CDR3 is 15 amino acids. Germline V CDR1 and CDR2: LNHNV, YYDKDF (reference sequence). The CDR3 loop reads CATSRAVTGGHEQFF. DNA of the CDR3: TGTGCCACCAGCAGAGCTGTGACAGGGGGCCATGAGCAGTTCTTC.

In this sample, this clonotype turned up many times. The CDR3: CASSLAGSPNEQFF. CDR3 DNA: TGCGCCAGCAGTCTAGCGGGGAGTCCCAATGAGCAGTTCTTC. This sequence joins TRBV10-1 and TRBJ2-1; TRBD2 matches at 9 bases. This CDR3 region has 14 residues. In germline, CDR1 is WNHNN, CDR2 SYGVQD (reference sequence). V shed 5 bases, J shed 6 bases, and the junction held 5 bases outside the gene matches.

This clonotype was detected only a few times. The CDR3 sequence is CASSRGLAGANTGELFF. The CDR3 bases are TGCGCCAGCAGCAGGGGACTAGCGGGGGCGAACACCGGGGAGCTGTTTTTT. The V call is TRBV5-1, the J call TRBJ2-2; 14 bases agree with TRBD2. This CDR3 has 17 amino acids. Germline V lookup: CDR1 SGHRS, CDR2 YFSETQ. Trimming at V came to 4 bases and at J to 0 bases, leaving 2 bases not matched to a gene.

This clonotype was picked up many times. The rearrangement joins TRBV24-1 to TRBJ2-3; 8 positions match TRBD1. The germline gives CDR1 KGHDR, CDR2 SFDVKD. This CDR3 is built from 15 residues. J lost 4 bases, V lost 3 bases, and 5 bases had no gene match. CDR3 sequence: CATSDGQGPSDTQYF. The DNA for the CDR3 is TGTGCCACCAGTGATGGACAGGGTCCCTCAGATACGCAGTATTTT.

This clonotype was observed at least ten times. The chain employs TRBV12-3 or TRBV12-4 and TRBJ2-5; TRBD2 agrees at 8 bases. V shed 5 bases and J 6 bases; nucleotides not matched to a gene: 8. The CDR3 consists of 14 residues. The CDR3 coding sequence is TGTGCCAGCAGTCTGGCGGGGGGCGTAAAGACCCAGTACTTC. Protein: CASSLAGGVKTQYF.

This clonotype came up many times. The chain combines TRBV5-1 with TRBJ2-7; weak D call: TRBD2 (6 bases). The V gene's germline CDR1 is SGHRS and CDR2 YFSETQ. CDR3 length: 15 amino acids. Trimming took 4 bases from V and 0 from J, leaving 14 bases between them. CDR3 residues: CASSGGLLSSYEQYF. As DNA, the CDR3 is TGCGCCAGCAGCGGGGGACTTTTAAGCTCCTACGAGCAGTACTTC.

This clonotype showed up many times. This chain links TRBV5-1 with TRBJ2-7; D possibly uses TRBD1 or TRBD2 (5 bases each). There are 15 residues in the CDR3. V gave up 4 bases and J gave up 2 bases, with 16 bases separating them. Per the germline V gene, CDR1 is SGHRS and CDR2 is YFSETQ. In DNA, the CDR3 is TGCGCCAGCAGCGCCGGGGACGGCCTCCCCTACGAGCAGTACTTC. Protein sequence: CASSAGDGLPYEQYF.

In this sample, this clonotype turned up many times. The rearrangement uses TRBV28 and TRBJ2-1, with 10 bases aligning to TRBD2. V gave up 8 bases and J gave up 4 bases; unmatched junction bases: 5. This CDR3 is 14 amino acids long. In germline, CDR1 is MDHEN, CDR2 SYDVKM. CDR3 DNA sequence: TGTGCCAGCCTCGGACTAGCGGTATACAATGAGCAGTTCTTC. It encodes CASLGLAVYNEQFF.

This clonotype was recorded many times. V and J are TRBV4-2 and TRBJ2-2, with 11 bases lining up with TRBD2. CDR3 size: 19 residues. V lost 2 bases and J lost 4; bases outside the gene matches: 12. CDR1 and CDR2 (germline): LGHNA, YNFKEQ. CDR3 in DNA: TGTGCCAGCAGCCAACCATCTATAAGGACTAGCGGGCCCACCGGGGAGCTGTTTTTT. Translating it yields CASSQPSIRTSGPTGELFF.